The 25 T cell receptor beta chains in this list originate from one sample, sequenced in a study of blood T cell repertoires in COVID-19. Produced via immunoSEQ multiplex PCR; TCRdb's table is partial and in-frame only. The table shows roughly 140,000 clones, with 80% to 90% occurring only once. The source material was peripheral blood. The receptor source for this set is a woman between 50 and 59 years old in a cohort sampled during active or convalescent COVID-19.

V usage is TRBV30 and J usage is TRBJ2-1; D gene unclear. Germline-derived CDR1 and CDR2 are GTSNPN and SVGIG (reference sequence). V was clipped by 2 bases and J by 5 bases, with 7 bases between them. The CDR3 spans 12 residues. The DNA for the CDR3 is TGTGCCTGGAGTCGACATCACAATGAGCAGTTCTTC. Protein product: CAWSRHHNEQFF.

This rearrangement joins TRBV7-2 to TRBJ2-2; 7 nucleotides match TRBD2. With 4 bases clipped from V and 6 bases from J, the junction kept 8 bases outside the gene matches. This CDR3 has 15 residues. Per germline, CDR1 SGHTA and CDR2 FQGNSA. The CDR3 region is CASSSGTTRPGELFF. The CDR3 region has the DNA TGTGCCAGCAGCTCAGGGACTACCCGCCCCGGGGAGCTGTTTTTT.

This chain connects TRBV19 to TRBJ1-2, with D unresolved. CDR3 length: 15 residues. Per germline, CDR1 LNHDA and CDR2 SQIVND (reference sequence). The V and J ends lost 0 bases and 5 bases respectively, with 13 bases between them. The CDR3 sequence: CASSIDPQPLYGYTF. Written as DNA, the CDR3 is TGTGCCAGTAGTATAGACCCACAGCCCCTATATGGCTACACCTTC.

This clone was recorded only once. The J gene is TRBJ1-1, the V gene TRBV10-3, with TRBD1 as a possible D gene (6 bases). Germline values: CDR1 ENHRY, CDR2 SYGVKD. The ends were cut back, 6 bases at V and 2 bases at J, with 13 bases in the middle. The CDR3 length is 14 residues. CDR3 bases: TGTGCCATCAGCAAAGGACAGATAAACACTGAAGCTTTCTTT. Translation: CAISKGQINTEAFF.

V is TRBV7-8 and J is TRBJ2-7; 8 nucleotides match TRBD2. CDR1 and CDR2 (germline): SGHVS, FQNEAQ. The CDR3 covers 14 residues. With 5 bases clipped from V and 12 bases from J, the junction kept 15 bases outside the gene matches. This CDR3 is CASSPNYSGDGGYF. The CDR3 bases are TGTGCCAGCAGCCCAAATTATAGCGGGGACGGCGGGTACTTC.

V is TRBV2 and J is TRBJ1-2; no clear D gene. Per germline, CDR1 SNHLY and CDR2 FYNNEI. V was clipped by 6 bases and J by 8 bases, with 16 bases between them. This CDR3 has 13 amino acids. The CDR3 coding sequence is TGTGCCAGCAGGGGCGACAACGTCGCCGGCTACACCTTC. Residues: CASRGDNVAGYTF. The complete variable domain, with remaining parts taken from reference TRBV2 and TRBJ1-2, reads EPEVTQTPSHQVTQMGQEVILRCVPISNHLYFYWYRQILGQKVEFLVSFYNNEISEKSEIFDDQFSVERPDGSNFTLKIRSTKLEDSAMYFCASRGDNVAGYTFGSGTRLTVV.

The CDR3 nucleotides are TGCGCCAGCAGTGGTCTGGGGGCCACTGAAGCTTTCTTT. This codes for CASSGLGATEAFF. V and J are TRBV10-1 and TRBJ1-1; tentatively, D is TRBD1 (6 bases). V dropped 4 bases and J dropped 4 bases, with 10 bases sitting between them. The CDR3 runs to 13 residues. CDR1 and CDR2 from the germline V gene are WNHNN and SYGVQD (reference sequence).

The chain is built from TRBV7-2 and TRBJ2-1, with 8 bases fitting TRBD2. Germline V gene data show CDR1 as SGHTA and CDR2 as FQGNSA. The CDR3 contains 15 residues. The V gene end was trimmed by 5 bases and the J gene end by 3 bases; junction bases not matched to a gene: 6. Here the CDR3 DNA reads TGTGCCAGCAGCGGCTCGGGGGGGGGCTACAATGAGCAGTTCTTC. Amino acid sequence: CASSGSGGGYNEQFF. The variable domain in full, completed from reference TRBV7-2 and TRBJ2-1, reads GAGVSQSPSNKVTEKGKDVELRCDPISGHTALYWYRQSLGQGLEFLIYFQGNSAPDKSGLPSDRFSAERTGGSVSTLTIQRTQQEDSAVYLCASSGSGGGYNEQFFGPGTRLTVL.

This clone was seen a handful of times. The CDR3 sequence: CASGLQGGSPLHF. CDR3 sequence (DNA): TGTGCTAGTGGTTTGCAAGGGGGTTCACCCCTCCACTTT. The chain couples TRBV12-5 to TRBJ1-6; TRBD1 is a possible D gene (6 bases). Trimming removed 2 bases from V and 9 bases from J, with 8 bases in between. Per germline, CDR1 LGHNT and CDR2 FRNRAP. The CDR3 length is 13 residues.

The table lists this clone with a few counts. The chain uses TRBV9 and TRBJ2-3, with 8 bases identical to TRBD2. The V gene's germline CDR1 is SGDLS and CDR2 YYNGEE. The CDR3 loop spans 14 amino acids. V was clipped by 2 bases and J by 5 bases; unmatched bases: 4. The CDR3 reads CASSVGGARDTQYF. The CDR3 DNA is TGTGCCAGCAGCGTCGGGGGGGCCCGAGATACGCAGTATTTT.

The chain couples TRBV5-4 to TRBJ2-5, with D possibly matching TRBD2 (6 bases). This CDR3 is 14 amino acids long. Germline CDR1 SGHNT, CDR2 YYREEE (reference sequence). The V end lost 4 bases, the J end lost 4 bases, and 14 bases lay between the germline ends. The CDR3 nucleotides read TGTGCCAGCAGCGCAACCTCTAGCGTAGAGACCCAGTACTTC. Amino acid sequence: CASSATSSVETQYF.

The chain uses TRBV21-1 and TRBJ1-5; the table's D call, TRBD1, was not checked against the DNA. TRBV21-1 is noted as a pseudogene. The CDR3 contains 18 residues. This CDR3 is CASSRYRDRGHSNQPQHF. The CDR3 region has the DNA TGTGCCAGCAGCAGATACCGGGACAGGGGCCATAGCAATCAGCCCCAGCATTTT.

The chain is built from TRBV7-9 and TRBJ1-6, with D perhaps matching TRBD1 (5 bases). CDR1 is SEHNR and CDR2 is FQNEAQ in the germline V gene (reference sequence). This CDR3 region has 16 residues. Deletions cut 10 bases from V and 0 bases from J, with 16 bases between. The CDR3 reads CAINDRTSSYNSPLHF. The CDR3, as DNA: TGTGCCATAAACGACAGAACGAGCTCCTATAATTCACCCCTCCACTTT.

V gene TRBV6-2 or TRBV6-3 combines with J gene TRBJ2-2, with 7 bases that match TRBD1. CDR3 size: 14 residues. Unmatched junction bases numbered 1, after V lost 2 bases and J lost 4 bases. Per the germline V gene, CDR1 is MNHEY and CDR2 is SVGEGT. This chain's CDR3 is CASSYQGVTGELFF. CDR3 in DNA: TGTGCCAGCAGTTACCAGGGGGTCACCGGGGAGCTGTTTTTT.

This sequence joins TRBV19 and TRBJ2-6; TRBD2 is a possible D gene (5 bases). Trimming removed 7 bases from V and 0 bases from J, with 13 bases in between. The length of the CDR3 is 16 residues. Germline CDR1 reads LNHDA; CDR2 reads SQIVND (reference sequence). CDR3 nucleotide sequence: TGTGCCAGTACCTGGACTGGGATCTCTGGGGCCAACGTCCTGACTTTC. Protein product: CASTWTGISGANVLTF.

The genes are TRBV5-4 and TRBJ2-7, with 9 bases aligning to TRBD1. Germline assignment: CDR1 SGHNT and CDR2 YYREEE (reference sequence). J gave up 3 bases and V 4 bases, and 5 bases lay outside the gene matches. The CDR3 length is 14 residues. CDR3 nucleotide sequence: TGTGCCAGCAGCCCCGGGACAGGGCTCTACGAGCAGTACTTC. Encoded protein: CASSPGTGLYEQYF.

The chain uses TRBV2 and TRBJ1-5; D possibly corresponds to TRBD1 (5 bases). CDR1 is SNHLY and CDR2 is FYNNEI in the germline V gene. V lost 5 bases and J 4 bases, leaving 6 bases between the germline ends. The CDR3 extends over 12 amino acids. The CDR3 spells CASSKGNQPQHF. The DNA of the CDR3 is TGTGCCAGCAGTAAGGGGAATCAGCCCCAGCATTTT.

V and J are TRBV7-3 and TRBJ2-3, with TRBD2 matching 8 bases. The V gene end was trimmed by 5 bases and the J gene end by 5 bases; junction bases not matched to a gene: 12. Germline loops: CDR1 SGHTA, CDR2 FQGTGA. The CDR3 runs to 16 residues. The CDR3 DNA follows: TGTGCCAGCAGCCGGGAGGGGGGTACGGAACTAGATACGCAGTATTTT. Translating gives CASSREGGTELDTQYF.

The J gene is TRBJ2-3, the V gene TRBV7-2, with 10 bases fitting TRBD2. Trimming at V came to 1 base and at J to 5 bases, leaving 12 bases not matched to a gene. The germline V gene has CDR1 SGHTA and CDR2 FQGNSA. This CDR3 has 18 amino acids. CDR3 nucleotides: TGTGCCAGCAGCTTAGATATGCTAGCGGGGGCCCGTGGAGATACGCAGTATTTT. It encodes CASSLDMLAGARGDTQYF.

J is TRBJ1-2 and V is TRBV11-2, with 10 bases matching TRBD1. CDR3 length: 18 residues. The germline CDR1 and CDR2 sequences are SGHAT and FQNNGV. The V segment lost 4 bases and the J segment 4 bases; nucleotides outside the gene matches: 15. CDR3 in DNA: TGTGCCAGCAGCTCCCTAAGGGGACAGGGGCCTATAGGCTATGGCTACACCTTC. Translation: CASSSLRGQGPIGYGYTF. Complete variable domain (other parts from reference TRBV11-2 and TRBJ1-2): EAGVAQSPRYKIIEKRQSVAFWCNPISGHATLYWYQQILGQGPKLLIQFQNNGVVDDSQLPKDRFSAERLKGVDSTLKIQPAKLEDSAVYLCASSSLRGQGPIGYGYTFGSGTRLTVV.

This rearrangement joins TRBV7-9 to TRBJ1-4; the D gene is possibly TRBD1 (5 bases). In germline, CDR1 is SEHNR, CDR2 FQNEAQ (reference sequence). This CDR3 has 15 amino acids. V gave up 0 bases and J gave up 4 bases, with 9 bases separating them. CDR3 sequence (DNA): TGTGCCAGCAGCTTAGCGCGGACAAGTAATGAAAAACTGTTTTTT. Protein sequence: CASSLARTSNEKLFF.

CDR3 coding DNA: TGTGCCAGCAGTTACCCCAGGGCCGACAGTAACTATGGCTACACCTTC. Its translation is CASSYPRADSNYGYTF. J is TRBJ1-2 and V is TRBV6-6; possibly TRBD1 for D (5 bases). Trimming took 2 bases from V and 1 from J, leaving 14 bases between them. Per the germline V gene, CDR1 is MNHNY and CDR2 is SVGAGI (reference sequence). This CDR3 has 16 amino acids.

The J gene is TRBJ2-1, the V gene TRBV9, with 9 bases that match TRBD2. J gave up 7 bases and V 0 bases, and 14 bases lay outside the gene matches. CDR3 length: 18 residues. Germline CDR1 is SGDLS and CDR2 is YYNGEE. CDR3 DNA: TGTGCCAGCAGCGTAGGGACCCCCGGCGGGGGGGGAAATAATGAGCAGTTCTTC. It specifies CASSVGTPGGGGNNEQFF.

CDR3 coding DNA: TGTGCCAGCAGTTCGCAGGGGGCCCCCTACGAGCAGTACTTC. It yields the protein CASSSQGAPYEQYF. V is TRBV7-2 and J is TRBJ2-7; 8 nucleotides agree with TRBD1. This CDR3 is 14 amino acids long. V dropped 6 bases and J dropped 2; count of bases not matched to a gene: 6. Germline V gene data show CDR1 as SGHTA and CDR2 as FQGNSA. Drawing the rest from reference TRBV7-2 and TRBJ2-7, the complete variable domain is GAGVSQSPSNKVTEKGKDVELRCDPISGHTALYWYRQSLGQGLEFLIYFQGNSAPDKSGLPSDRFSAERTGGSVSTLTIQRTQQEDSAVYLCASSSQGAPYEQYFGPGTRLTVT.

The chain combines TRBV7-8 with TRBJ1-4; D is perhaps TRBD1 (5 bases). CDR1 and CDR2 from the germline V gene are SGHVS and FQNEAQ. V lost 2 bases to trimming and J lost 4 bases, with 8 bases between them. This CDR3 comprises 14 residues. Here the CDR3 DNA reads TGTGCCAGCAGCTTATACAGGAGTAATGAAAAACTGTTTTTT. Protein sequence: CASSLYRSNEKLFF.